Sequencing of this T cell receptor beta chain was carried out in a study of T cell clusters in autoimmune cytopenias. Findings and limits, study-wide: TRB repertoire shifts in secondary cytopenia and chronic lymphocytic leukemia mostly reflected lymphoma, not autoimmunity. The T cell clusters came from computational analysis alone and lack functional validation.

With respect to this clonotype: Antigen unknown.

TRB amplification used roughly 250 ng of peripheral blood genomic DNA. There are 14 residues in the CDR3. Germline loops: CDR1 SGHVS, CDR2 FNYEAQ. One tube held mixed TRB-A and TRB-B primer pools for touch-down PCR. Reanalyzing the multiplex PCR reads, TCRdb keeps one entry per CDR3 protein, without DNA. The sample is made up of roughly 12,000 distinct CDR3 sequences, and the top ten hold 3% of it. V usage is TRBV7-6 and J usage is TRBJ2-5; TCRdb's D call, TRBD2, is unchecked because there is no DNA. Sequenced input: peripheral blood. The receptor comes from a human donor with an autoimmune cytopenia or autoimmune hepatitis (not recorded which). CDR3 sequence reads: CASSFPGLRETQYF.